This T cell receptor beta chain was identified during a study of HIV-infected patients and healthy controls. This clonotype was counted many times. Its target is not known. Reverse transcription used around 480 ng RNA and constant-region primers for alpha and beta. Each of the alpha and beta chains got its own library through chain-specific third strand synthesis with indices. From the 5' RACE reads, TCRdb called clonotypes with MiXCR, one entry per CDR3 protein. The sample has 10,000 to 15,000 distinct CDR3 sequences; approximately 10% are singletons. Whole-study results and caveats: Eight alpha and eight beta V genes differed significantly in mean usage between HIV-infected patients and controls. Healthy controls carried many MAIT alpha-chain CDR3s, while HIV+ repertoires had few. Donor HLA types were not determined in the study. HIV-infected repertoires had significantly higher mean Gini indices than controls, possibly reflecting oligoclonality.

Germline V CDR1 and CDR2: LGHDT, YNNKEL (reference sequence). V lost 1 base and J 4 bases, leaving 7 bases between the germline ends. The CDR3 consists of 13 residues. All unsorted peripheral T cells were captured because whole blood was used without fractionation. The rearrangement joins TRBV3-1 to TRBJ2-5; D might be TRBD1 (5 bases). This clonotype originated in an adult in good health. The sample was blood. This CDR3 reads CASSQGRVETQYF. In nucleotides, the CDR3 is TGTGCCAGCAGCCAAGGCAGGGTAGAGACCCAGTACTTC.